Sequencing of this TCR beta chain was carried out in a study of cytomegalovirus exposure and HLA in healthy donors (dated by TCRdb to 2016 to 2017). Notes on the research overall: According to an earlier analysis of 550 to 750 of the donors, some 180 million T cells yielded some 110 million unique TCR beta sequences and about 300 Gb of sequence data. Typing coverage differed by locus: A, B, C, DRB1 and DQB1 were typed in roughly 620-630 donors, DQA1 in about 500, DPA1 in approximately 610, and DPB1 in roughly 450. Along with the approximately 700-subject first cohort, a separate validation cohort of over 90 different subjects was used. An earlier analysis of around 640 of the donors used high-throughput TCR beta sequencing to judge whether each TCR beta V gene segment behaved as functional or pseudogenic. All discovery cohort repertoires had been generated using a single sequencing platform. Of the roughly 400 genotyped donors, roughly 85% fell in the genetic ancestry cluster associated with self-reported Caucasian donors. Donor age, sex, ethnicity and CMV serostatus were compiled together with the repertoire data. HLA typing covered class I and class II loci at four-digit resolution. An early release covering roughly 600 HLA-typed donors comprised 250 to 350 gigabases of sequencing data and around 80 million unique TCR sequences. Genome-wide SNP genotypes for about 65% of the 666 donors were used in a later genetic analysis, which treated that subset as a discovery cohort. In a later analysis, previously published TCR beta repertoires from 500 to 750 donors were re-analyzed and high-resolution HLA genotyping was added so that TCR occurrence patterns could be studied. Roughly 5 DR-DQ haplotypes were handled as single units for association and clustering because linkage in the cohort was strong. Across some 400 genotyped donors of the cohort, an average of about 240,000 unique TCR beta nucleotide sequences per donor were sequenced, and 15% to 20% of those sequences were non-productive. Rather than using new phenotypic data, the later analysis identified candidate immune exposures from TCR beta sequences and from how often those sequences occurred across donors. The study combined high-throughput TCR immunosequencing, statistical association of individual TCRs with disease status, and machine learning to predict cytomegalovirus infection status. The study profiled the T cell repertoires of fewer than 850 subjects by immunosequencing and related them to cytomegalovirus serostatus. The aim of the study was to test whether cataloging public T cell receptors could identify signatures of past pathogen exposure. The study at large found these results: Correlated functional status among segregating V segments might reflect linkage disequilibrium, but an unknown experimental factor could not be ruled out. According to a later genetic analysis, donors in an Asian-associated ancestry cluster had fewer N-insertions in productive TCRs than the approximately 690-donor mean. Most CMV-associated TCR beta chains appeared to be HLA-restricted in a later analysis, and the HLA associations seemed to be driven largely by CMV exposure. Because HLA typing was unavailable for some donors at each locus, only the typed subset was used in association tests. Because counts were too low, 15 to 20 rarely observed V segments, including chromosome 9 orphons, were left out of the earlier analysis of 500 to 650 of the donors. The study listed 164 TCR beta chains as associated with cytomegalovirus. In a later analysis, 16,951 TCR beta sequences were associated with specific HLA alleles at a false discovery rate of 0.05. In an earlier analysis of about 550 of the donors, most TCR beta V segments were observed in productive rearrangements about 87% or about 30% of the time, broadly matching IMGT annotations. Most TCR sequences were observed very rarely across donors, whereas some public TCRs were present in many individuals. A cluster of highly shared sequence variants was judged likely to represent a technical artifact of the sequencing pipeline. The authors suggested that the approach could potentially be generalized to other disease states and immunological phenotypes. In this cohort, only TCR beta chains were sequenced, and detectable features were limited by the absence of alpha or paired-chain data. In a later genetic analysis, a missense DCLRE1C variant was associated with V-gene and J-gene trimming of TCR beta chains, and the association was replicated in an independent cohort. In a later analysis, HLA-associated TCR beta chains were found to be more clonally expanded and to have lower generation probabilities than equally common non-associated chains. In vitro tests confirmed that a few of the cytomegalovirus-associated TCR beta chains recognize cytomegalovirus antigens. In both the original and validation cohorts, the classifier was reported to diagnose cytomegalovirus status with high specificity and sensitivity. Several of the top co-occurrence clusters appeared to be linked to parvovirus B19, influenza, CMV and Epstein-Barr virus, according to a later analysis. A further reported finding was that TCR beta sequences accurately predicted the HLA-A and HLA-B alleles for most subjects in the first cohort. In a later analysis, TCR association rates were found to vary across HLA loci, with the most associated TCRs seen for DRB1 alleles and the fewest for HLA-C alleles. Assigning TCR associations to individual alleles was difficult when HLA alleles, especially DR and DQ, strongly co-occurred. The presence/absence analyses assumed that sequencing depth was roughly uniform across donors, and that assumption may not be true. The only immune exposure information available for the cohort was CMV serostatus.

To note about this clone: No cognate antigen has been identified for it. Per-nucleotide qualities are absent, and no much larger clonotype sits a single base away.

The cohort comprised around 700 healthy bone marrow donors. All cohort members were sampled while nominally healthy, although unrecorded immune exposures were likely present. The donor was CMV seronegative and was included in the group of a few hundred seronegative cohort members. A peripheral blood sample was collected from each donor, and TCR beta sequencing was performed on peripheral blood mononuclear cells. The Qiagen DNeasy Blood Extraction Kit was used to extract genomic DNA from the blood cell samples. Library preparation employed the immunoSEQ multiplex PCR assay. For the multiplex PCR, a mixture combining 60 forward primers for TCR Vbeta segments and 13 reverse primers for TCR Jbeta segments was used. Amplification of the CDR3 region of rearranged TCR beta genes was performed with a multiplex PCR assay on genomic DNA. On the Illumina HiSeq System, the amplified TCR beta libraries were sequenced as 87-base-pair reads. Turning to the authors' computational methods: A later analysis counted about 76 million unique TCR beta chains across the 640 or so repertoires, and 9 million to 14 million of these chains were shared by at least two donors. Raw reads were error-corrected and collapsed into unique sequences by a nearest-neighbor algorithm in which closely related sequences were merged to remove PCR and sequencing errors. Alignment of CDR3 sequences to IMGT reference sequences was used to assign V, D and J gene segments. For a sequence to be retained, a match of at least six nucleotides to both a V gene segment and a J gene segment was required. Rearrangements were classified as productive when the CDR3 lacked stop codons and remained in frame with V and J, and all other rearrangements were classified as non-productive. CDR3 was defined by IMGT convention, running from the second conserved V-encoded cysteine to the conserved J-encoded phenylalanine. The earlier analysis of roughly 590 of the donors excluded sequences that lacked an unambiguous match to a single V gene segment. In an earlier analysis of 587 of the donors, V segments were called functional above 56.7% productive rearrangements and were called segregating when the between-donor standard deviation exceeded 5%. A statistical classification framework was developed to diagnose cytomegalovirus status using the catalog of TCR beta chain sequences. A later analysis assigned V and J genes by comparing TCR nucleotide sequences with IMGT/GENE-DB human TR gene sequences. A later analysis assigned CDR3 sequences and most-parsimonious VDJ recombination scenarios with the TCRdist pipeline. In a later analysis, each TCR beta chain was defined by its CDR3 amino acid sequence together with its V-gene family, and reads lacking a unique V-gene family were excluded. To address suspected cross-contamination and a sequencing artifact, a later analysis removed around 590 highly shared, low-generation-probability nucleotide sequences. In a later analysis, a clonal expansion index for each public chain was calculated from normalized within-repertoire ranks of inferred template counts. Generation probabilities in a later analysis came from a VDJ recombination model fitted to out-of-frame rearrangements, and those results were checked against IGoR. In a later analysis, hypergeometric tests were used to score TCR-TCR, TCR-HLA and TCR-CMV co-occurrence, with a repertoire-size bias correction applied to TCR pairs. A later analysis estimated false discovery rates by permuting HLA or CMV assignments 20 times. In a later analysis, co-occurring TCRs were grouped using DBSCAN, and TCRdist sequence similarity was added for clustering within HLA-allele-positive subsets. Repertoires with fewer than 30,000 or more than 120,000 public chains were left out of co-occurrence clustering, as were roughly five repertoires with anomalous nucleotide sharing. The table comes from immuneACCESS by way of TCRdb, which keeps in-frame sequences with V and J called. Part of the clones is missing from these tables; in studies checked, under half for an unresolved V gene and the rest for unknown reasons. That table gives V, J and clone size, and the DNA gave D and trimming. Across this sample there are 100,000 to 150,000 clones, with around 84% seen only once. Roughly 5.9% of the sample lies in the top ten.

The sequencing sample was made of PBMCs. This receptor was taken from a woman between 40 and 50 years old in good health and CMV-seronegative.

The DNA reads as follows: TGTGCCAGCAGCCTGACAGGTACTACAGATACGCAGTATTTT. The resulting protein is CASSLTGTTDTQYF. The receptor chain draws on TRBV7-3 and TRBJ2-3; tentative D gene TRBD1, with 6 bases matching. From a lookup of the germline V gene, CDR1 and CDR2 are SGHTA and FQGTGA. V and J lose 5 bases and 3 bases, and a span of 12 bases separates them. The CDR3 goes from the cysteine to the phenylalanine over 14 residues. The retained sequence is limited to the CDR3, 42 bases, with the frame set at the first base. Beyond the CDR3, the reference TRBV7-3 and TRBJ2-3 genes provide the residues; the full variable domain reads: GAGVSQTPSNKVTEKGKYVELRCDPISGHTALYWYRQSLGQGPEFLIYFQGTGAADDSGLPNDRFFAVRPEGSVSTLKIQRTERGDSAVYLCASSLTGTTDTQYFGPGTRLTVL.